This entry is about one TCR beta chain. Its antigen is not known. These data originate in a study of radiation and T cells in renal cell carcinoma. Study information: Nephrectomy followed 15 Gy stereotactic body radiation by 4 weeks.

The method was immunoSEQ multiplex PCR; TCRdb's version includes in-frame clones alone and lacks a portion of them. The sample lists about 150,000 clones; 88% were seen once. Findings and caveats of the study: In blood, top tumor clones expanded by 2 weeks, shrinking by 4.

The CDR3 is 14 residues long. The V segment lost 3 bases and the J segment 6 bases; nucleotides outside the gene matches: 3. Germline-derived CDR1 and CDR2 are SGHTS and YDEGEE. The sample's time point: baseline pretreatment blood. This sample's treatment: 15 Gy SBRT to primary tumor, nephrectomy 4 weeks later. The sequences come from blood, collected from a patient whose treatment included radiotherapy and nephrectomy. The J gene is TRBJ2-2, the V gene TRBV5-8; 9 nucleotides match TRBD1. The TCR sequence derives from an older woman with renal cell carcinoma. The CDR3 DNA is TGTGCCAGCAGCTGGGACAGGGTGGCCGGGGAGCTGTTTTTT. Protein: CASSWDRVAGELFF.